One and the same sample provided the 24 T cell receptor beta chains below, sequenced in a study of T cells in narcolepsy. Sequencing used immunoSEQ multiplex PCR; TCRdb keeps in-frame clones, though not all of them. This sample has about 25,000 clones, with approximately 84% found just once. The sample was CD45RA- memory CD4+ T cells from PBMCs. Receptors originate from a human donor with narcolepsy.

The chain links TRBV27 to TRBJ2-5; TRBD1 matches at 8 bases. CDR1 MNHEY and CDR2 SMNVEV come from the germline V gene (reference sequence). The V and J ends lost 5 bases and 5 bases, in that order; junction bases with no gene match: 7. The CDR3 covers 14 residues. The CDR3 here is CASSGQGGGETQYF. The CDR3 DNA is TGTGCCAGCAGTGGACAGGGAGGTGGGGAGACCCAGTACTTC.

The chain has TRBV18 and TRBJ2-7; no reliable D call. Germline assignment: CDR1 KGHSH and CDR2 LQKENI. The CDR3 contains 13 residues. Trimming pared 6 bases from V and 5 bases from J, leaving 14 bases between. The CDR3 nucleotides read TGTGCCAGCTCTCCCAAGGATGGCAACGAGCAGTACTTC. It encodes CASSPKDGNEQYF.

The J gene is TRBJ1-2, the V gene TRBV5-1; D gene uncertain. There are 16 residues in the CDR3. Trimming cost V 4 bases and J 4 bases, with 20 bases left between them. The V gene's germline CDR1 is SGHRS and CDR2 YFSETQ. The CDR3 here is CASSVPRGEDFYGYTF. In DNA form, the CDR3 reads TGCGCCAGCAGCGTGCCTCGCGGCGAGGACTTCTATGGCTACACCTTC.

The chain combines TRBV4-1 with TRBJ2-5; D is ambiguous. V dropped 1 base and J dropped 2 bases, with 5 bases sitting between them. Germline CDR1 MGHRA, CDR2 YSYEKL. The CDR3 is made up of 13 amino acids. The CDR3 DNA follows: TGCGCCAGCAGCCAAGTTGTGCAAGAGACCCAGTACTTC. Residues: CASSQVVQETQYF.

The chain employs TRBV7-6 and TRBJ2-3, with TRBD1 identical over 8 bases. There are 12 residues in the CDR3. The V and J ends lost 5 bases and 11 bases, in that order; junction bases with no gene match: 6. The germline V gene has CDR1 SGHVS and CDR2 FNYEAQ. CDR3 bases: TGTGCCAGCAGCCCCGGACAGGGTATGCAGTATTTT. Protein sequence: CASSPGQGMQYF.

The genes are TRBV9 and TRBJ1-1, with a tentative D call TRBD1 (5 bases). V was shortened by 0 bases and J by 10 bases, with 13 bases between the two germline ends. From germline, CDR1 is SGDLS and CDR2 YYNGEE. The CDR3 has 13 amino acids. The CDR3 sequence is CASSVGQRGAAFF. CDR3 in DNA: TGTGCCAGCAGCGTAGGACAGAGGGGAGCAGCTTTCTTT.

V gene TRBV11-1 combines with J gene TRBJ2-3; D is possibly TRBD1 (5 bases). The CDR3 has 16 amino acids. Trimming cost V 5 bases and J 8 bases, with 23 bases left between them. Looked up from germline, CDR1 is SGHAT and CDR2 is FQDESV (reference sequence). In DNA, the CDR3 is TGTGCCAGCAGCCATAGGACGTATGCGGACACGGGTACGCAGTATTTT. The encoded protein is CASSHRTYADTGTQYF.

A few counts support this clone. The chain carries TRBV5-4 and TRBJ1-2; 7 positions match TRBD1. Germline trimming cut 2 bases from V and 5 bases from J; bases unmatched to any gene: 3. Germline-derived CDR1 and CDR2 are SGHNT and YYREEE (reference sequence). The CDR3 contains 13 residues. The CDR3 DNA sequence: TGTGCCAGCAGCTTAGGACAGGAATATGGCTACACCTTC. Its protein product is CASSLGQEYGYTF.

The chain employs TRBV20-1 and TRBJ2-7; D unresolved. The CDR3 contains 11 residues. The germline CDR1 and CDR2 sequences are DFQATT and SNEGSKA (reference sequence). The V and J ends lost 5 bases and 5 bases respectively, with 10 bases between them. The CDR3 here is CSASLDHEQYF. The CDR3, as DNA: TGCAGTGCTTCCTTGGACCACGAGCAGTACTTC.

This clone was seen more than once but under ten times. This chain connects TRBV5-6 to TRBJ2-7, with D unclear. From germline, CDR1 is SGHDT and CDR2 YYEEEE. V lost 4 bases, J lost 3 bases, and 11 bases lay in between. The CDR3 contains 13 residues. The CDR3 region is CASSTGFHYEQYF. The CDR3 DNA is TGTGCCAGCAGCACCGGGTTTCACTACGAGCAGTACTTC.

The chain's CDR3 is CASGLLRKYNEQFF. The CDR3 region has the DNA TGTGCCAGCGGACTACTTAGAAAATACAATGAGCAGTTCTTC. The J gene is TRBJ2-1, the V gene TRBV28; TRBD2 might be the D (6 bases). Germline CDR1 and CDR2: MDHEN and SYDVKM. CDR3 length equals 14 residues. Trimming removed 8 bases from V and 4 bases from J, with 15 bases in between.

This rearrangement joins TRBV6-5 to TRBJ1-1, with unresolved D. Trimming cost V 6 bases and J 1 base, with 12 bases left between them. The CDR3 is made up of 14 amino acids. Germline CDR1 reads MNHEY; CDR2 reads SVGAGI. The DNA of the CDR3 is TGTGCCAGCAGGAACCAGGCAGGGAACACTGAAGCTTTCTTT. Residues: CASRNQAGNTEAFF.

The rearrangement uses TRBV25-1 and TRBJ2-3, with D uncertain. Germline CDR1 reads MGHDK; CDR2 reads SYGVNS. The CDR3 is 15 residues long. V was pared by 4 bases and J by 1 base, with 12 bases between. The CDR3: CASSGTTPGTDTQYF. The CDR3 DNA sequence: TGTGCCAGCAGTGGAACTACCCCGGGCACAGATACGCAGTATTTT.

This chain links TRBV11-3 with TRBJ2-3; unclear D gene. V lost 3 bases, J lost 5 bases, and 6 bases lay in between. Germline CDR1 SGHNT, CDR2 YENEEA. The CDR3 length is 12 residues. CDR3 protein: CASSLAGDTQYF. In DNA, the CDR3 is TGTGCCAGCAGCTTGGCCGGAGATACGCAGTATTTT.

CDR3 nucleotide sequence: TGTGCCAGCAGTGAAGCCTGGGATCAGCCCCAGCATTTT. Protein sequence: CASSEAWDQPQHF. This chain joins TRBV6-1 and TRBJ1-5; D remains unclear. CDR1 and CDR2 from the germline V gene are MNHNS and SASEGT. There are 13 residues in the CDR3. V lost 0 bases, J lost 5 bases, and 5 bases lay in between.

This clone showed up just once. The chain has TRBV7-2 and TRBJ1-3; D remains ambiguous. V was cut by 5 bases and J by 4 bases, with 15 bases left in between. The CDR3 has 15 residues. Germline V gene data show CDR1 as SGHTA and CDR2 as FQGNSA. In nucleotides, the CDR3 is TGTGCCAGCAGCCCGAGGCGGGCTATAGGAAACACCATATATTTT. Its protein is CASSPRRAIGNTIYF.

V is TRBV19 and J is TRBJ2-1, with 8 bases that match TRBD2. The CDR3 consists of 14 residues. Per the germline V gene, CDR1 is LNHDA and CDR2 is SQIVND (reference sequence). Germline trimming cut 3 bases from V and 10 bases from J; bases unmatched to any gene: 8. The CDR3 loop is CASSILAGIREQFF. For the CDR3, the DNA is TGTGCCAGTAGTATCCTAGCGGGTATTAGAGAGCAGTTCTTC.

V is TRBV28 and J is TRBJ2-1, with a possible D match to TRBD2 (6 bases). V was clipped by 8 bases and J by 4 bases, with 21 bases between them. CDR1 MDHEN and CDR2 SYDVKM come from the germline V gene. The CDR3 covers 16 residues. Here the CDR3 reads CASSNGGRLTYNEQFF. CDR3 nucleotide sequence: TGTGCCAGCTCAAATGGAGGGAGACTTACTTACAATGAGCAGTTCTTC.

V is TRBV29-1 and J is TRBJ1-1; D call uncertain. From germline, CDR1 is SQVTM and CDR2 ANQGSEA. V was pared by 6 bases and J by 6 bases, with 20 bases between. This CDR3 has 14 residues. Here the CDR3 reads CSVLILRSSAEAFF. The CDR3 coding sequence is TGCAGCGTGCTCATCCTCAGGTCGTCGGCTGAAGCTTTCTTT.

V gene TRBV11-2 combines with J gene TRBJ1-5; D is possibly TRBD1 (6 bases). Trimming pared 5 bases from V and 3 bases from J, leaving 11 bases between. The CDR3 has 14 residues. Germline CDR1 SGHAT, CDR2 FQNNGV. CDR3 sequence reads: CASSPQGINQPQHF. The CDR3 DNA reads TGTGCCAGCAGCCCTCAGGGGATCAATCAGCCCCAGCATTTT.

This clone has only a few counts. This chain joins TRBV27 and TRBJ1-2, with D hard to call. Trimming removed 6 bases from V and 7 bases from J, with 9 bases in between. The CDR3 length is 11 residues. Germline CDR1 and CDR2: MNHEY and SMNVEV (reference sequence). In nucleotides, the CDR3 is TGTGCCAGCAGGACCCTTTTTGGCTACACCTTC. This gives the protein CASRTLFGYTF.

CDR3 sequence: CSVKVGSSTGYTF. The CDR3 region has the DNA TGCAGCGTGAAGGTTGGGTCCTCAACTGGCTACACCTTC. The rearrangement uses TRBV29-1 and TRBJ1-2; D is unresolved. Germline lookup yields CDR1 SQVTM and CDR2 ANQGSEA. The V gene lost 6 bases and the J gene lost 7 bases, with 18 bases spanning the gap. This CDR3 has 13 residues.

This clone was detected only once. The chain carries TRBV2 and TRBJ2-5; 10 bases map to TRBD1. The J call may be mistaken, given a closer DNA end match to TRBJ2-7. The germline V gene encodes CDR1 SNHLY and CDR2 FYNNEI. This CDR3 has 15 residues. The CDR3 region is CASSESDRGPFEQYF. CDR3 in DNA: TGTGCCAGCAGTGAATCCGACAGGGGGCCTTTCGAGCAGTACTTC.

V gene TRBV6-6 combines with J gene TRBJ1-2; 8 nucleotides match TRBD1. The CDR3 loop spans 16 amino acids. Germline V CDR1 and CDR2: MNHNY, SVGAGI (reference sequence). The trim removed 4 bases at V and 0 bases at J, leaving 7 bases unmatched. The CDR3 loop is CASSLSGTGANYGYTF. CDR3 DNA sequence: TGTGCCAGCAGTTTGTCCGGGACAGGAGCTAACTATGGCTACACCTTC.